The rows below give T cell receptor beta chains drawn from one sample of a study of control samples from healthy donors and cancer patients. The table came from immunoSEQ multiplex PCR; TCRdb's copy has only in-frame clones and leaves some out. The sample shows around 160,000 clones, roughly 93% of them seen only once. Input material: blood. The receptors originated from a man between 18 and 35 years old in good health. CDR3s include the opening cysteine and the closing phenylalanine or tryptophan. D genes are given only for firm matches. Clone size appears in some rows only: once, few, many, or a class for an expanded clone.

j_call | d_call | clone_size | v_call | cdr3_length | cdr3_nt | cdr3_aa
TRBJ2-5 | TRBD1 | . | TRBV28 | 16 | TGTGCCAGCAGTTCCCACCCACTCGGACAGGGTGAGACCCAGTACTTC | CASSSHPLGQGETQYF
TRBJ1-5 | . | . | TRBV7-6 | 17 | TGTGCCAGCAGCTTACGCGTGGCAGTGGGTGGCAATCAGCCCCAGCATTTT | CASSLRVAVGGNQPQHF
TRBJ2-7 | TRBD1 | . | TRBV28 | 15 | TGTGCCAGCAGTTCCCCTAGACAGGGGAGGTACGAGCAGTACTTC | CASSSPRQGRYEQYF
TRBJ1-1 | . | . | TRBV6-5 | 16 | TGTGCCAGCAGTTATGGGACCGCCCTTGTGGGCACTGAAGCTTTCTTT | CASSYGTALVGTEAFF
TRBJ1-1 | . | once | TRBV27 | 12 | TGTGCCAGCAGAAGTGGGAACACTGAAGCTTTCTTT | CASRSGNTEAFF
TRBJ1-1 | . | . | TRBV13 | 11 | TGTGCCAGCAGCCAATCCACTGAAGCTTTCTTT | CASSQSTEAFF
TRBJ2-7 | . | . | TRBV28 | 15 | TGTGCCAGCAGTCCGCCTTCGAGGAGGGCCTACGAGCAGTACTTC | CASSPPSRRAYEQYF
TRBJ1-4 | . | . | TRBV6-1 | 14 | TGTGCCAGCAGTGAGATACAAGTAAATGAAAAACTGTTTTTT | CASSEIQVNEKLFF
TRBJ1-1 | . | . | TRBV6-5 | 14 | TGTGCCAGCACCACCGGGGGGGGATTGGCTGAAGCTTTCTTT | CASTTGGGLAEAFF
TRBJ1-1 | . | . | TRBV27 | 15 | TGTGCCAGCAGTTTAAACATTCCAGGAGACACTGAAGCTTTCTTT | CASSLNIPGDTEAFF
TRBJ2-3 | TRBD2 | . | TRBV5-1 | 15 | TGCGCCAGCAGCTTGGGGGCGGGAGGGCCAGATACGCAGTATTTT | CASSLGAGGPDTQYF
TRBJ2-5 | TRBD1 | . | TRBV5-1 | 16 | TGCGCCAGCAGCTATAGGACAGGGGGTGGTCAAGAGACCCAGTACTTC | CASSYRTGGGQETQYF
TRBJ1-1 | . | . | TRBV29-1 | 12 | TGCAGCGTTGGAGACTTGAACACTGAAGCTTTCTTT | CSVGDLNTEAFF
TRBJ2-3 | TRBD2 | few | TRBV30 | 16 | TGTGCCTGGAGTGTCGGACTAGCGGGGGACACAGATACGCAGTATTTT | CAWSVGLAGDTDTQYF
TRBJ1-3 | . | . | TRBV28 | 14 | TGTGCCAGCAGCCCAACGGGACAAGCATTCACCATATATTTT | CASSPTGQAFTIYF
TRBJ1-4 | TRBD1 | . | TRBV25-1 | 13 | TGTGCCAGCAGTCCAGGGGGGGTTGAAAAACTGTTTTTT | CASSPGGVEKLFF
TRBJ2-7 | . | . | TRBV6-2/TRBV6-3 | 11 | TGTGCCAGCAGTCCCCACCACGAGCAGTACTTC | CASSPHHEQYF
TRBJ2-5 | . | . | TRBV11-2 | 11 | TGTGCCAGCAGGACTGGGGAGACCCAGTACTTC | CASRTGETQYF
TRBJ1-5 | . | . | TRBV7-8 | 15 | TGTGCCAGCAGCTTAGTAGGGGAGCGAGGCCAGCCCCAGCATTTT | CASSLVGERGQPQHF
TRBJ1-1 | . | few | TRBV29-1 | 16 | TGCAGCGTTGAAGGAACCTTTAGGGTTGAGGGCACTGAAGCTTTCTTT | CSVEGTFRVEGTEAFF
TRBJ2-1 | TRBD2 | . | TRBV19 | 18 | TGTGCCAGTAGTATAGATCCAGATACTAGCGGGAAGGGCAATGAGCAGTTCTTC | CASSIDPDTSGKGNEQFF
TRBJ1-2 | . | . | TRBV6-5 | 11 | TGTGCCAGCTACGGCGACGGAGGCTACACCTTC | CASYGDGGYTF
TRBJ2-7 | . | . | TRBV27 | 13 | TGTGCCAGCAGTGTCAGGGGATTCTACGAGCAGTACTTC | CASSVRGFYEQYF
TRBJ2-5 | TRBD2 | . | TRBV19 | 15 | TGTGCCAGTCTTAGGACTAGTGATGCCCAAGAGACCCAGTACTTC | CASLRTSDAQETQYF
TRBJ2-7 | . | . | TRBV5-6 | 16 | TGTGCCAGCAGCTTGAGGGCCAGTCTCGCAGGAAGGGAGCAGTACTTC | CASSLRASLAGREQYF
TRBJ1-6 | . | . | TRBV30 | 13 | TGTGCCTGGAGATTGGAGGATAATTCACCCCTCCACTTT | CAWRLEDNSPLHF
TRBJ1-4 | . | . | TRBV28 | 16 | TGTGCCAGCAGTCGATCGACCCAGGGTGTGGGGGAAAAACTGTTTTTT | CASSRSTQGVGEKLFF
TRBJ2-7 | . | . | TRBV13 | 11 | TGTGCCAGCAGCTTCCAATACGAGCAGTACTTC | CASSFQYEQYF
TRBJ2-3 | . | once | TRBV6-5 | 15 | TGTGCCAGCAGTCAAAGGAGAACCCCCCCAGATACGCAGTATTTT | CASSQRRTPPDTQYF
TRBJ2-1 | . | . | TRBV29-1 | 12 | TGCAGCGTTGCGGAAGTACTCAATGAGCAGTTCTTC | CSVAEVLNEQFF
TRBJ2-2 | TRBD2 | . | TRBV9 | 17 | TGTGCCAGCAGCCTAGCCGCTAGCGGGAGGCGGGCCGGGGAGCTGTTTTTT | CASSLAASGRRAGELFF
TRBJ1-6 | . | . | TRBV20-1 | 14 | TGCAGTGCTAGTAACAGGGTACGGAATTCACCCCTCCACTTT | CSASNRVRNSPLHF
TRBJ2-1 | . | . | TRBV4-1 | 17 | TGCGCCAGCAGCCAAGCCGCAGGGACATCGGCCTACAATGAGCAGTTCTTC | CASSQAAGTSAYNEQFF